This is a list of T cell receptor beta chains from one sample in a study of Ad26.COV2.S vaccination and SARS-CoV-2 variants. Assay: immunoSEQ multiplex PCR; the TCRdb copy retains only in-frame clones and omits some. The sample records hundreds of thousands of clones, 83% being singletons. This specimen consisted of peripheral blood, obtained in a trial of Ad26.COV2.S vaccine versus placebo. The source of these receptors is a person between 18 and 60 years old who received the Ad26.COV2.S COVID-19 vaccine or a placebo. Both conserved end residues are part of each CDR3.

j_call	v_call	cdr3_aa
TRBJ2-1	TRBV5-4	CASSLGGGAYNEQFF
TRBJ2-7	TRBV9	CASSVGSPSAEQYF
TRBJ1-5	TRBV12-3/TRBV12-4	CASSFLSGGPQHF
TRBJ2-7	TRBV27	CASSPSGGSYEQYF
TRBJ1-1	TRBV2	CASSEARGGPQTAFF
TRBJ1-2	TRBV19	CASTPRGLDGYTF
TRBJ2-1	TRBV5-1	CASGETSGGSNEQFF
TRBJ2-1	TRBV7-3	CASSLTQGNEQFF
TRBJ2-3	TRBV6-4	CASSDSSGGADTQYF
TRBJ2-1	TRBV11-3	CASSFLGWGTYNEQFF
TRBJ2-3	TRBV5-1	CASSVTGTGGTDTQYF
TRBJ1-1	TRBV9	CASGSGGNTEAFF
TRBJ2-7	TRBV6-2/TRBV6-3	CASSLWTSGPLYEQYF
TRBJ2-3	TRBV10-3	CAISRGVGRGTYTDTQYF
TRBJ2-3	TRBV4-1	CASSTSGTSTDTQYF
TRBJ2-7	TRBV2	CASSHTWGRDNLYEQYF
TRBJ2-7	TRBV19	CASSTPGTGLYEQYF
TRBJ1-2	TRBV6-1	CASSEGSLYGYTF
TRBJ1-5	TRBV29-1	CSVGSEEQPQHF
TRBJ1-2	TRBV19	CASSNRGNYGYTF
TRBJ1-1	TRBV6-5	CASSYSGRNTEAFF
TRBJ2-7	TRBV7-9	CASSPNTGDYEQYF
TRBJ2-1	TRBV9	CASSVEGGASYNEQFF